The clone carrying this T cell receptor beta chain has only one observation. Its specificity is unknown. The sample holds other DNA sequences that translate to the same CDR3. The data belong to a study of shared clonotypes between healthy human individuals. Study-wide results and limits: A small donor pool kept down the genetic and exposure-history diversity that was represented.

CD8 cells classed as naive were CD45RO-negative and positively selected for CCR7, excluding terminally differentiated effector memory CD45RA+ cells. Libraries were prepared by immunoSEQ multiplex PCR; TCRdb keeps only in-frame clonotypes and omits some of them. Here the sample spans some 2 million clones, about 95% being singletons. The CDR3 loop spans 15 amino acids. Trimming took 0 bases from V and 3 from J; bases not matched to a gene: 5. Per germline, CDR1 LNHNV and CDR2 YYDKDF (reference sequence). The sequence was collected from a man younger than 35 in good health. The sequencing sample was made of naive CD8+ T cells sorted from blood. The chain is built from TRBV15 and TRBJ2-7; 7 bases align to TRBD1. The CDR3 coding sequence is TGTGCCACCAGCAGAGAGACAGGGCTTAACTACGAGCAGTACTTC. It yields the protein CATSRETGLNYEQYF.